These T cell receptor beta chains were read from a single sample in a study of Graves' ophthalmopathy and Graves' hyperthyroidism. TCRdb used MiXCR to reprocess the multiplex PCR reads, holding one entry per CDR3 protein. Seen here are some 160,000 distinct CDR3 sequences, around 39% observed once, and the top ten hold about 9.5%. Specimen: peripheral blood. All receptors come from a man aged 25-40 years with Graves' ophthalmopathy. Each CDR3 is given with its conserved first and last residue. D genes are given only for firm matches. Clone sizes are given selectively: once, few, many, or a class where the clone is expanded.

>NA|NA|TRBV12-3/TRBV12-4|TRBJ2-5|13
CASSLGMSETQYF
TGTGCCAGCAGTTTAGGCATGTCGGAGACCCAGTACTTC
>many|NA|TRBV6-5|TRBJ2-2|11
CASVGTGELFF
TGTGCCAGCGTCGGCACCGGGGAGCTGTTTTTT
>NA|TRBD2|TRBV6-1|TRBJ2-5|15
CASSEPAGGPGAQYF
TGTGCCAGCAGTGAACCCGCGGGAGGGCCGGGGGCCCAGTACTTC
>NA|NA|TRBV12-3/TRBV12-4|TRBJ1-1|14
CASSLSGVDTEAFF
TGTGCCAGCAGTTTATCTGGGGTTGACACTGAAGCTTTCTTT
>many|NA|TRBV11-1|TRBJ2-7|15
CASSLEGYAGYEQYF
TGTGCCAGCAGCTTAGAGGGCTACGCGGGCTACGAGCAGTACTTC
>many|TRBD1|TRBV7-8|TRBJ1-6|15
CASTQGQDHNSPLHF
TGTGCCAGCACCCAAGGACAGGACCATAATTCACCCCTCCACTTT
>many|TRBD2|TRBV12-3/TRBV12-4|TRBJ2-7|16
CASSTVPGLAVYEQYF
TGTGCCAGCAGCACCGTCCCGGGACTAGCGGTCTACGAGCAGTACTTC
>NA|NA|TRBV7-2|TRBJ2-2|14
CASSLLGAPGELFF
TGTGCCAGCAGCTTGCTAGGGGCTCCCGGGGAGCTGTTTTTT
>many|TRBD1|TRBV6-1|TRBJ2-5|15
CASRSTGDLAETQYF
TGTGCCAGCAGATCGACAGGGGATTTGGCAGAGACCCAGTACTTC
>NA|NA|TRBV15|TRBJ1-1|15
CATSSPVLGSMKAFF
TGTGCCACCAGCAGCCCCGTGCTCGGATCAATGAAAGCTTTCTTT
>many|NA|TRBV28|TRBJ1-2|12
CASSFRERVLTF
TGTGCCAGCAGTTTCCGGGAACGGGTCCTCACCTTC
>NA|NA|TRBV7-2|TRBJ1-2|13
CASHSQIGYGYTF
TGTGCCAGCCACTCCCAGATCGGCTATGGCTACACCTTC
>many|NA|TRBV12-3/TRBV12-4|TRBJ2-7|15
CASSLGDSSSYEQYF
TGTGCCAGCAGTTTGGGAGATAGCAGCTCCTACGAGCAGTACTTC
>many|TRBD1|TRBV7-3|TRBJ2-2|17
CASSLGTGKGYTGELFF
TGTGCCAGCAGCTTAGGGACAGGGAAGGGGTACACCGGGGAGCTGTTTTTT
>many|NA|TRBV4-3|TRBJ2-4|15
CASSQDWSEFGIQYF
TGCGCCAGCAGCCAAGATTGGTCTGAATTCGGCATTCAGTACTTC
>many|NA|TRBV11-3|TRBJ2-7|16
CASSLGDRGISYEQYF
TGTGCCAGCAGCTTAGGGGATAGGGGGATTTCCTACGAGCAGTACTTC
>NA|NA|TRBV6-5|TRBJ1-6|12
CASSYTTGTLHF
TGTGCCAGCAGTTACACGACAGGAACGCTCCACTTT
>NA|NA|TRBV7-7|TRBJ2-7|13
CASSFLALYEQYF
TGTGCTAGCAGCTTCCTAGCTCTCTACGAGCAGTACTTC
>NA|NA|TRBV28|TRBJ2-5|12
CASMALGETQYF
TGTGCCAGCATGGCCCTAGGGGAGACCCAGTACTTC
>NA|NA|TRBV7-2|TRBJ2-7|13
CASSLRDSYEQYF
TGTGCCAGCAGCTTACGGGACTCCTACGAGCAGTACTTC
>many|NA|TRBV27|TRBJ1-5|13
CASSFRSNQPQHF
TGTGCCAGCAGTTTTCGCAGCAATCAGCCCCAGCATTTT
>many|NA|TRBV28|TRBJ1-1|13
CASSLSGRTEAFF
TGTGCCAGCAGTTTATCTGGTAGGACTGAAGCTTTCTTT
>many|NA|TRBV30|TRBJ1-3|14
CAWSVGGVGNTIYF
TGTGCCTGGAGTGTAGGGGGGGTCGGAAACACCATATATTTT
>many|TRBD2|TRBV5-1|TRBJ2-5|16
CASSSLAGGIQETQYF
TGCGCCAGCAGCTCTCTAGCGGGAGGAATCCAAGAGACCCAGTACTTC
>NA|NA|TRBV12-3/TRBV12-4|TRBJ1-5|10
CARVIKPQHF
TGTGCCAGGGTTATCAAACCCCAGCATTTT
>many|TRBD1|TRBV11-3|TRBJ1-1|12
CASSFGQARAFF
TGTGCCAGCAGCTTCGGACAGGCGAGAGCTTTCTTT
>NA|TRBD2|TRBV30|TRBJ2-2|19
CAWSVHPSGRETNTGELFF
TGTGCCTGGAGTGTACATCCTAGCGGGAGGGAAACGAACACCGGGGAGCTGTTTTTT
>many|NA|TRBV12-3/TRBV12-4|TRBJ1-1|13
CASSLGQGLEAFF
TGTGCCAGCAGTTTAGGTCAGGGGTTGGAAGCTTTCTTT
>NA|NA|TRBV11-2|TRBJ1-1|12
CASSLIEYEAFF
TGTGCCAGCAGCTTAATTGAATATGAAGCTTTCTTT
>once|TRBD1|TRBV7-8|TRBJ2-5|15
CASSRPTGPRETQYF
TGTGCCAGCAGCCGGCCGACAGGGCCCCGAGAGACCCAGTACTTC
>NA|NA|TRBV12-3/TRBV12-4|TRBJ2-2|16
CASRPERLSNTGELFF
TGTGCCAGCAGACCCGAGCGGCTCTCGAACACCGGGGAGCTGTTTTTT
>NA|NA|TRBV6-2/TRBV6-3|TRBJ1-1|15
CASSQTGWRDTEAFF
TGTGCCAGCAGTCAAACAGGGTGGCGAGACACTGAAGCTTTCTTT
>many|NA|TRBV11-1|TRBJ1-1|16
CASSPPGFGRIAEAFF
TGTGCCAGCAGCCCCCCCGGCTTTGGGCGTATCGCTGAAGCTTTCTTT
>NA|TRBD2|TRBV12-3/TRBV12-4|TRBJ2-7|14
CASRTAGITYEQYF
TGTGCCAGCAGAACAGCGGGAATCACCTACGAGCAGTACTTC
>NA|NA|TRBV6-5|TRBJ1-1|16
CASSSGAGLMNTEAFF
TGTGCCAGCAGTTCCGGGGCAGGCCTTATGAACACTGAAGCTTTCTTT
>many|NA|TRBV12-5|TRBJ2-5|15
CASGLSTGFQETQYF
TGTGCTAGTGGTTTGTCGACCGGTTTCCAAGAGACCCAGTACTTC
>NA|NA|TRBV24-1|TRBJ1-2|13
CASSEVPGYGYTF
TGTGCCAGCAGTGAAGTCCCAGGCTATGGCTACACCTTC